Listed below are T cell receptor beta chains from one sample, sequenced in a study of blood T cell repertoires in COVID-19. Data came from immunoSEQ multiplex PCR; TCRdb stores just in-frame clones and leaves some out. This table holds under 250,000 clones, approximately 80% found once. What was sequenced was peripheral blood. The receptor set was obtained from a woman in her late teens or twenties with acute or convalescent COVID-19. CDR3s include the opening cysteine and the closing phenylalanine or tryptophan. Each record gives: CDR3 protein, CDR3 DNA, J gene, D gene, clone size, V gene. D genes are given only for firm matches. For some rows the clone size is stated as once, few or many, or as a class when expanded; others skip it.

CDR3 protein: CSALRTAGEQYF
CDR3 DNA: TGCAGCGCTCTACGGACAGCGGGGGAGCAGTACTTC
J gene: TRBJ2-7
D gene: .
clone size: .
V gene: TRBV29-1

CDR3 protein: CASSYGTSGGGTQYF
CDR3 DNA: TGTGCCAGCAGTTACGGGACTAGCGGAGGGGGGACCCAGTACTTC
J gene: TRBJ2-5
D gene: TRBD2
clone size: .
V gene: TRBV6-5

CDR3 protein: CSAEGYTF
CDR3 DNA: TGCAGCGCAGAGGGCTACACCTTC
J gene: TRBJ1-2
D gene: .
clone size: .
V gene: TRBV29-1

CDR3 protein: CPSGRTDTQYF
CDR3 DNA: TGCCCAAGCGGGAGGACGGATACGCAGTATTTT
J gene: TRBJ2-3
D gene: TRBD2
clone size: .
V gene: TRBV20-1

CDR3 protein: CASSYGNSRALEQYF
CDR3 DNA: TGTGCCAGCAGTTACGGTAACTCCAGAGCGCTCGAGCAGTACTTC
J gene: TRBJ2-7
D gene: .
clone size: few
V gene: TRBV6-5

CDR3 protein: CASSVGQGAWETQYF
CDR3 DNA: TGTGCCAGCAGTGTTGGGCAGGGGGCATGGGAGACCCAGTACTTC
J gene: TRBJ2-5
D gene: TRBD1
clone size: few
V gene: TRBV2

CDR3 protein: CASGSQTGGGQPQHF
CDR3 DNA: TGTGCCAGCGGTTCCCAAACAGGGGGAGGTCAGCCCCAGCATTTT
J gene: TRBJ1-5
D gene: TRBD1
clone size: once
V gene: TRBV7-2

CDR3 protein: CASSLVGQGKVDDYGYTF
CDR3 DNA: TGTGCCAGCAGCTTAGTTGGGCAGGGAAAAGTGGATGACTATGGCTACACCTTC
J gene: TRBJ1-2
D gene: .
clone size: once
V gene: TRBV7-9

CDR3 protein: CASSQRGLVGSYNEQFF
CDR3 DNA: TGTGCCAGCAGCCAGCGAGGACTAGTCGGCTCCTACAATGAGCAGTTCTTC
J gene: TRBJ2-1
D gene: TRBD2
clone size: .
V gene: TRBV3-1/TRBV3-2

CDR3 protein: CASSLSNTQYF
CDR3 DNA: TGCGCCAGCAGCTTATCTAATACGCAGTATTTT
J gene: TRBJ2-3
D gene: .
clone size: .
V gene: TRBV5-1

CDR3 protein: CASSWGDRGKNTEAFF
CDR3 DNA: TGTGCCAGCAGCTGGGGGGACAGGGGAAAGAACACTGAAGCTTTCTTT
J gene: TRBJ1-1
D gene: TRBD1
clone size: .
V gene: TRBV5-6

CDR3 protein: CASSLNSGETQYF
CDR3 DNA: TGTGCCAGCAGCTTAAACTCTGGAGAGACCCAGTACTTC
J gene: TRBJ2-5
D gene: .
clone size: .
V gene: TRBV7-9

CDR3 protein: CTSSQDASRITSGPYEQYF
CDR3 DNA: TGCACCAGCAGCCAAGATGCGTCGCGGATTACTAGCGGACCTTACGAGCAGTACTTC
J gene: TRBJ2-7
D gene: .
clone size: once
V gene: TRBV1

CDR3 protein: CASCVDRGYGYTF
CDR3 DNA: TGTGCCAGCTGCGTGGACAGGGGGTATGGCTACACCTTC
J gene: TRBJ1-2
D gene: TRBD1
clone size: .
V gene: TRBV7-8

CDR3 protein: CASSELRPGRGETYEQYF
CDR3 DNA: TGTGCCAGCAGTGAGCTTCGTCCGGGCAGGGGAGAAACCTACGAGCAGTACTTC
J gene: TRBJ2-7
D gene: .
clone size: .
V gene: TRBV2

CDR3 protein: CASSSTRDSHSYEQYF
CDR3 DNA: TGTGCCAGCAGCTCTACCCGGGACTCCCACTCCTACGAGCAGTACTTC
J gene: TRBJ2-7
D gene: .
clone size: .
V gene: TRBV7-9

CDR3 protein: CASSILVRETQYF
CDR3 DNA: TGTGCCAGTAGTATACTAGTGCGGGAGACCCAGTACTTC
J gene: TRBJ2-5
D gene: .
clone size: .
V gene: TRBV19

CDR3 protein: CASSSRGGETQYF
CDR3 DNA: TGTGCCAGCAGCTCTAGGGGGGGGGAGACCCAGTACTTC
J gene: TRBJ2-5
D gene: .
clone size: .
V gene: TRBV7-2

CDR3 protein: CASSSRDFSGEQFF
CDR3 DNA: TGCGCCAGCAGCTCCCGGGACTTCTCTGGGGAGCAGTTCTTC
J gene: TRBJ2-1
D gene: .
clone size: .
V gene: TRBV5-1

CDR3 protein: CASSYSIGNSNQPQHF
CDR3 DNA: TGTGCCAGCAGTTACTCGATCGGGAATAGCAATCAGCCCCAGCATTTT
J gene: TRBJ1-5
D gene: .
clone size: few
V gene: TRBV6-2/TRBV6-3

CDR3 protein: CASSPGTGSHEQYF
CDR3 DNA: TGTGCCAGCAGCCCCGGGACAGGGTCCCACGAGCAGTACTTC
J gene: TRBJ2-7
D gene: TRBD1
clone size: few
V gene: TRBV11-2

CDR3 protein: CASSQQSRGMNTEAFF
CDR3 DNA: TGTGCCAGCAGCCAACAAAGCCGGGGGATGAACACTGAAGCTTTCTTT
J gene: TRBJ1-1
D gene: .
clone size: .
V gene: TRBV5-6

CDR3 protein: CASTSGSSYNEQFF
CDR3 DNA: TGTGCCAGCACTAGCGGGAGCTCCTACAATGAGCAGTTCTTC
J gene: TRBJ2-1
D gene: TRBD2
clone size: .
V gene: TRBV9